The TCR beta chain described here comes from a study of blood T cell repertoires in COVID-19. Study background: In each case, the material was cDNA or gDNA derived from T cells, B-cell-depleted T cells, or PBMCs.

Methods used by the authors: Researchers report that nucleated cell counts were estimated from reference gene primer amplification. Method: immunoSEQ multiplex PCR; TCRdb's copy keeps in-frame clones and lacks some. V and J calls and clone size come straight from that table; D and trimming were deduced from the DNA. The data hold 25,000 to 35,000 clones, with about 79% observed a single time. This CDR3 contains 15 residues. With 8 bases clipped from V and 1 base from J, the junction kept 8 bases outside the gene matches. Germline values: CDR1 MNHEY, CDR2 SMNVEV (reference sequence). The sequenced material came from peripheral blood. The chain combines TRBV27 with TRBJ1-5; TRBD1 matches 7 bases. This receptor was identified in a human donor in a cohort sampled during active COVID-19. The CDR3 DNA sequence: TGTGCCAGCCCTAGGGGACAGTCGAGCAATCAGCCCCAGCATTTT. It is translated as CASPRGQSSNQPQHF.